This T cell receptor (beta chain) was profiled in a study of technical replicates of blood from a handful of donors. The V end lost 4 bases, the J end lost 6 bases, and 16 bases lay between the germline ends. Germline CDR1 SGHRS, CDR2 YFSETQ. CDR3 size: 14 residues. Repertoires were generated with immunoSEQ multiplex PCR, while TCRdb's copy carries only in-frame clones and drops some. The sample consists of about 73,000 clones, roughly 90% of them appearing once. The rearrangement joins TRBV5-1 to TRBJ1-1, with unresolved D. This TCR was recovered from a human donor in good health. Some clones in this sample may be carry-over from other donors' samples. Sequencing input: PBMCs. CDR3 region: CASSVTSASPEAFF. CDR3 bases: TGCGCCAGCAGCGTCACCTCAGCGTCCCCTGAAGCTTTCTTT.